This TCR beta chain was found in a study of beta chain features in type 1 diabetes. Study-level results: Moderate yet significant TCRB CDR3 shortening was seen in Type 1 diabetes patients in all four CD4+ subsets.

There are many counts of this clone. The antigen is not known. At the DNA level, this CDR3 is encoded by other sequences in the same sample as well. Since all of the isolated RNA was reverse transcribed, expressed TCRB transcripts were what got sequenced. Data came from immunoSEQ multiplex PCR; TCRdb stores just in-frame clones and leaves some out. The sample gives about 650,000 clones, roughly 12% of which show up once; about 0.11% is in the top ten. The trim removed 7 bases at V and 3 bases at J, leaving 4 bases unmatched. Per germline, CDR1 SGHTA and CDR2 FQGNSA. There are 14 residues in the CDR3. Specimen: naive CD4+ T cells from blood. This TCR was sampled from a man under 40 with type 1 diabetes. The V call is TRBV7-2, the J call TRBJ2-1; 9 bases are a match to TRBD1. The DNA of the CDR3 is TGTGCCAGCAATCAGGACAGGGGCTACAATGAGCAGTTCTTC. It codes for CASNQDRGYNEQFF.